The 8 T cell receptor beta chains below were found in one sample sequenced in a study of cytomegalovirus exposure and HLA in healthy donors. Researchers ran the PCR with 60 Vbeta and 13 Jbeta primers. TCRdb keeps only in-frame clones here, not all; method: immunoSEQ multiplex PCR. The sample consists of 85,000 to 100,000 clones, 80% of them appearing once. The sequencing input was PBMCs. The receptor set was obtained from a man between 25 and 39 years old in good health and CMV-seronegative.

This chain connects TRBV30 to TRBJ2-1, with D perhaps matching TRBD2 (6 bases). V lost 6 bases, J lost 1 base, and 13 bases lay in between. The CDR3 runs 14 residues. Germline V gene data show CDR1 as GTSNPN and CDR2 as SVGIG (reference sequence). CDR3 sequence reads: CACLGGRSYNEQFF. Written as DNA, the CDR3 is TGTGCCTGCCTCGGGGGAAGGTCCTACAATGAGCAGTTCTTC. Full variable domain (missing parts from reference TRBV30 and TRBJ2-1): SQTIHQWPATLVQPVGSPLSLECTVEGTSNPNLYWYRQAAGRGLQLLFYSVGIGQISSEVPQNLSASRPQDRQFILSSKKLLLSDSGFYLCACLGGRSYNEQFFGPGTRLTVL.

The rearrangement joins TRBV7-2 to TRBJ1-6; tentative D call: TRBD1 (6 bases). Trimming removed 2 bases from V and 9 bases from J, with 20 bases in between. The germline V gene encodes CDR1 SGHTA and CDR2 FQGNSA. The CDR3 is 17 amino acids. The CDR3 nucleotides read TGTGCCAGCAGCTTACGGTACAGGGTCGAGTTCAGTTCACCCCTCCACTTT. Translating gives CASSLRYRVEFSSPLHF.

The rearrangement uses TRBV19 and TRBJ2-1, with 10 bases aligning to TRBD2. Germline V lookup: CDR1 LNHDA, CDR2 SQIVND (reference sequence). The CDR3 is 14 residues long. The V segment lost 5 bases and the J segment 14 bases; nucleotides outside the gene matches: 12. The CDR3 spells CASSVSSGRSVEFF. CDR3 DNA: TGTGCCAGTAGTGTGAGTAGCGGGAGGTCAGTTGAGTTCTTC.

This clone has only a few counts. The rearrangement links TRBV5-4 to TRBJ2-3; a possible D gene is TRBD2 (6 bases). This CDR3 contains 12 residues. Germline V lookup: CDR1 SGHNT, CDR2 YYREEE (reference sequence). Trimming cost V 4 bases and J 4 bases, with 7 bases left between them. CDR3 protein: CASSRESDTQYF. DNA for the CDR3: TGTGCCAGCAGCCGGGAGTCAGATACGCAGTATTTT.

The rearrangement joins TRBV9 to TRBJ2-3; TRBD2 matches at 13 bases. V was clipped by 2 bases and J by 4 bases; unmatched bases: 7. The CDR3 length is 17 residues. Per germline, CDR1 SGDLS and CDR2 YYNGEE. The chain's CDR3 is CASSVEGGLAGSDTQYF. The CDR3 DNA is TGTGCCAGCAGCGTCGAGGGGGGACTAGCGGGATCAGATACGCAGTATTTT.

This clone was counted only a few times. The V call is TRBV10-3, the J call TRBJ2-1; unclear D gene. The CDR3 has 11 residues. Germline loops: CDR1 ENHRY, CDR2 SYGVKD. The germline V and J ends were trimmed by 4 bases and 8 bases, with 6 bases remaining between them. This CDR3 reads CAISAHYEQFF. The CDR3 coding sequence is TGTGCCATCAGTGCCCATTATGAGCAGTTCTTC.

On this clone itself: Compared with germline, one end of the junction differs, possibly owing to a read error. Here the CDR3 DNA reads TGTACCATCAGCTCCGGGAGGGGGCTAAATCAGCCCCAGCATTTT. Encoded protein: CTISSGRGLNQPQHF. The chain joins TRBV10-3 to TRBJ1-5, with 7 bases aligning to TRBD1. Germline V gives CDR1 ENHRY, CDR2 SYGVKD. This CDR3 has 15 residues.

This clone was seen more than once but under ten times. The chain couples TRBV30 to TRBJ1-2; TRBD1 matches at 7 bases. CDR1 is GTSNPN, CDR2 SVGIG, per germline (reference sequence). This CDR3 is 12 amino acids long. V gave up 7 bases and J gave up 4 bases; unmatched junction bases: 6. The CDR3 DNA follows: TGTGCCTACCGGACAGGCCTCTATGGCTACACCTTC. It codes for CAYRTGLYGYTF.